This paragraph reports one T cell receptor beta chain. Its antigen is still unknown. The data derive from a study of shared clonotypes between healthy human individuals. At a deep level, the assay was run. TCRdb keeps only in-frame clones here, not all; method: immunoSEQ multiplex PCR. The sample consists of around 2,000,000 clones, less than 95% of them appearing once. Naive CD8 isolation took CD45RO-negative cells positively selected for CCR7 and excluded terminally differentiated effector memory CD45RA+ cells. Notes on the study in general: What naive subsets generally showed was a larger estimated richness than memory subsets showed. Generation of non-shared clonotypes was less probable than generation of clonotypes shared by all four donors. Only a few donors were included, so the genetic and exposure-history diversity represented was limited.

The receptor comes from a man between 18 and 29 years old in good health. Sequencing input: naive CD8+ T cells sorted from blood.

This CDR3 is CATEDRGHNQPQHF. CDR3 in DNA: TGTGCCACCGAAGACAGGGGGCACAATCAGCCCCAGCATTTT. The rearrangement links TRBV6-1 to TRBJ1-5; 10 bases map to TRBD1. Looked up from germline, CDR1 is MNHNS and CDR2 is SASEGT. V lost 10 bases, J lost 3 bases, and 6 bases stayed unmatched. This CDR3 is 14 amino acids long.